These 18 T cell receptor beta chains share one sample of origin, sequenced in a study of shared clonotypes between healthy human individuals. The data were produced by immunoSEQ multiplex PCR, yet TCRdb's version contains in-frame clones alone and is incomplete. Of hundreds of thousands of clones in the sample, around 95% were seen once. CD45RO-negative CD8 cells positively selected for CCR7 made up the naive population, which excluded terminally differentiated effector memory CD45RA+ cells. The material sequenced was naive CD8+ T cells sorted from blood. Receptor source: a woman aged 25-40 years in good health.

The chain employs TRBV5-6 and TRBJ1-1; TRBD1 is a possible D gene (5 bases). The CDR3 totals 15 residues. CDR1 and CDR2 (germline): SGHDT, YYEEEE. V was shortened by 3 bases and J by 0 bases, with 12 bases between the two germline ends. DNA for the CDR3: TGTGCCAGCAGCTACCCGGGACGCCTGAACACTGAAGCTTTCTTT. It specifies CASSYPGRLNTEAFF.

CDR3 in DNA: TGTGCCAGCAGCCCCGCCTTCGGAAGCGGGAGGGTGTCCTACGAGCAGTACTTC. Protein product: CASSPAFGSGRVSYEQYF. The genes are TRBV5-8 and TRBJ2-7; TRBD2 aligns across 10 bases. Trimming took 4 bases from V and 1 from J; bases not matched to a gene: 14. CDR3 length equals 18 residues. The germline V gene encodes CDR1 SGHTS and CDR2 YDEGEE.

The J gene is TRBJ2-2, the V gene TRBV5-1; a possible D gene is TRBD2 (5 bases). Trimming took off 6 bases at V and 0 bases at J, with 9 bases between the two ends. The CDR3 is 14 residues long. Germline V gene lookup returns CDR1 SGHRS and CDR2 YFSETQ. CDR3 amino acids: CASTRGTNTGELFF. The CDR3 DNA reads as TGCGCCAGCACTCGGGGAACGAACACCGGGGAGCTGTTTTTT.

CDR3 in DNA: TGTGCCAGCAGCTTAGTCGGACCCAACTACGAGCAGTACTTC. Translated, it gives CASSLVGPNYEQYF. The chain has TRBV7-8 and TRBJ2-5; D not resolved. The J call may be faulty, since TRBJ2-7 better matches the DNA end. CDR1 and CDR2 (germline): SGHVS, FQNEAQ. This CDR3 is built from 14 residues.

CDR3 in amino acids: CASRLGYEQYF. CDR3 DNA: TGTGCCAGCAGGTTGGGATACGAGCAGTACTTC. This sequence joins TRBV6-5 and TRBJ2-7; D gene unclear. V was cut by 6 bases and J by 4 bases, with 7 bases left in between. This CDR3 is built from 11 residues. Germline CDR1 MNHEY, CDR2 SVGAGI.

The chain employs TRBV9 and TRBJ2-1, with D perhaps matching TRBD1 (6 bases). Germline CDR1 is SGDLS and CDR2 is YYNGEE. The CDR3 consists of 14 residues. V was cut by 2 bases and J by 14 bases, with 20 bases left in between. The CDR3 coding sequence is TGTGCCAGCAGCGTTGGCGGAAACGATGCAGGGGAGTTCTTC. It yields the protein CASSVGGNDAGEFF.

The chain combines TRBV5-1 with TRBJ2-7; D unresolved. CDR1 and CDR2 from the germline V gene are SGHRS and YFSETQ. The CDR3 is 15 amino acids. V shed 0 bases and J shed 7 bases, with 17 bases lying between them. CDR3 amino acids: CASSLALVILPEQYF. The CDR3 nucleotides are TGCGCCAGCAGCTTGGCCTTAGTTATCTTGCCTGAGCAGTACTTC. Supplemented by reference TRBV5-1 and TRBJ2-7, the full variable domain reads KAGVTQTPRYLIKTRGQQVTLSCSPISGHRSVSWYQQTPGQGLQFLFEYFSETQRNKGNFPGRFSGRQFSNSRSEMNVSTLELGDSALYLCASSLALVILPEQYFGPGTRLTVT.

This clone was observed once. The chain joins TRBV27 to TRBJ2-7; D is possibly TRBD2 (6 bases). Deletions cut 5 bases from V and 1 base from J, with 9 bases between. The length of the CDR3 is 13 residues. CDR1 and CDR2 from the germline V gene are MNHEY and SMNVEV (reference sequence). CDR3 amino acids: CASSSRESYEQYF. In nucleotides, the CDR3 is TGTGCCAGCAGTAGCCGGGAGTCCTACGAGCAGTACTTC.

DNA of the CDR3: TGTGCCAGCAGCTTAGGGGGACCCCTTGAGGCCCAGCATTTT. As protein: CASSLGGPLEAQHF. This rearrangement joins TRBV7-9 to TRBJ1-5, with D possibly TRBD1 on 5 matching bases. V was shortened by 1 base and J by 11 bases, with 15 bases between the two germline ends. The CDR3 length is 14 residues. Germline assignment: CDR1 SEHNR and CDR2 FQNEAQ (reference sequence).

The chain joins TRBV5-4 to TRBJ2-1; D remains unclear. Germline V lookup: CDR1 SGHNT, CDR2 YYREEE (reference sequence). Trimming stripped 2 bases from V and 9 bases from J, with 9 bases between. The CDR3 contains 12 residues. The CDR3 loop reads CASSFVGPEQFF. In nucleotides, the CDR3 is TGTGCCAGCAGCTTTGTAGGGCCTGAGCAGTTCTTC.

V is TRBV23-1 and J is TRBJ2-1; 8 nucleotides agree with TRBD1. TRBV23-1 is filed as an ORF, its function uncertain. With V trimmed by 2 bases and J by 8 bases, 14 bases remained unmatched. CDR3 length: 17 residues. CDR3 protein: CASSQEVGQGGSYEQFF. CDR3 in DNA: TGCGCCAGCAGTCAAGAGGTTGGACAGGGTGGTTCGTATGAGCAGTTCTTC.

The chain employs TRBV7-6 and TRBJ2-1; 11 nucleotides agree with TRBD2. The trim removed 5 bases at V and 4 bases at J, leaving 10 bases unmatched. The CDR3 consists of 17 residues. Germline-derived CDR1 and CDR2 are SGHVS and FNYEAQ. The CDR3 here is CASSRKASGRQYNEQFF. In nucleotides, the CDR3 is TGTGCCAGCAGCAGAAAGGCTAGCGGGAGGCAGTACAATGAGCAGTTCTTC.

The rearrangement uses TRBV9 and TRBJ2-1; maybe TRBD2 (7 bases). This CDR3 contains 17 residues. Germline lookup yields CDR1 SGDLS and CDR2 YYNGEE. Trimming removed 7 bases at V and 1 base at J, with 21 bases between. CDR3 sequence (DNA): TGTGCCAGCGGGAGGGGGGATTCGGGAGAGTCCTACAATGAGCAGTTCTTC. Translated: CASGRGDSGESYNEQFF.

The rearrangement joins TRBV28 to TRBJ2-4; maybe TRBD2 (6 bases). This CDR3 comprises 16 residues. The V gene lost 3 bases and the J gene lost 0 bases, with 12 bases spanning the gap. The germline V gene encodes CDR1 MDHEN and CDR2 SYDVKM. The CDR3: CASSFFRGLAKNIQYF. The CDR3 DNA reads TGTGCCAGCAGTTTTTTTCGGGGGTTAGCCAAAAACATTCAGTACTTC.

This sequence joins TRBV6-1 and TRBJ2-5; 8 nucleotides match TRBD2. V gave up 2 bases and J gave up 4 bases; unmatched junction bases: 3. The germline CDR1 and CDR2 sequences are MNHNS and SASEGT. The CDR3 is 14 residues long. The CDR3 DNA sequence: TGTGCCAGCAGTGAAACGGGAGGGGGAGAGACCCAGTACTTC. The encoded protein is CASSETGGGETQYF.

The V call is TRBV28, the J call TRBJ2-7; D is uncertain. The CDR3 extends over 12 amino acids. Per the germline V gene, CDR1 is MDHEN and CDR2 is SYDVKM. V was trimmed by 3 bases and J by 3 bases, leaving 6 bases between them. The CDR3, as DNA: TGTGCCAGCAGTTTCCCGCACTACGAGCAGTACTTC. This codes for CASSFPHYEQYF.

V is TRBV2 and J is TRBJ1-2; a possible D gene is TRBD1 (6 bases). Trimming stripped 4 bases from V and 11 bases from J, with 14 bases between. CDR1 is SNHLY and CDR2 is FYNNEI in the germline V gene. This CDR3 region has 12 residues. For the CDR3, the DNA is TGTGCCAGCAGTGGTATTACAGGGTCATACACCTTC. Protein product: CASSGITGSYTF. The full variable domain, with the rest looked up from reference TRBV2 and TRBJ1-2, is EPEVTQTPSHQVTQMGQEVILRCVPISNHLYFYWYRQILGQKVEFLVSFYNNEISEKSEIFDDQFSVERPDGSNFTLKIRSTKLEDSAMYFCASSGITGSYTFGSGTRLTVV.

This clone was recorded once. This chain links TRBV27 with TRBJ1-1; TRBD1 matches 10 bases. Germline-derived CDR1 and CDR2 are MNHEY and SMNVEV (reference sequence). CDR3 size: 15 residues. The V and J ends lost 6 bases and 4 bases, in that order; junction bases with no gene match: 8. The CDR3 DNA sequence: TGTGCCAGCAGCCCGGGACAGGGGTTGACCACTGAAGCTTTCTTT. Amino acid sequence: CASSPGQGLTTEAFF.